Detailed here is one TCR beta chain. No antigen is known for it. The data were obtained in a study of CD8 T cells in Susac syndrome. Study-level results: The TCR sequencing and HLA analysis in the study involved a relatively small number of individuals, as the study acknowledged.

The authors carried out high-throughput sequencing of TCR beta. They applied it to CD8+ and CD4+ T cells obtained from blood. The RNA input was about 0.5 to 1 ug, and it was reverse transcribed with random hexamers. Amplification of TCR beta CDR3 used immunoSEQ multiplex PCR across 54 Vbeta and 13 Jbeta. One entry per CDR3 protein, called by TCRdb with MiXCR from the immunoSEQ multiplex PCR reads. The sample has 150,000 to 200,000 distinct CDR3 sequences, just over 90% seen once. The germline V gene has CDR1 LGHDT and CDR2 YNNKEL (reference sequence). Trimming cost V 5 bases and J 4 bases, with 12 bases left between them. This CDR3 is 14 amino acids long.

The genes are TRBV3-1 and TRBJ1-3; D gene ambiguous. The origin of this receptor is a human donor in good health. Sequenced: CD4+ T cells from PBMCs. CDR3 sequence (DNA): TGTGCCAGCAGCGTGACCTTCGAAGGAAACACCATATATTTT. Its protein is CASSVTFEGNTIYF. Together with reference TRBV3-1 and TRBJ1-3, the CDR3 gives the full variable domain: DTAVSQTPKYLVTQMGNDKSIKCEQNLGHDTMYWYKQDSKKFLKIMFSYNNKELIINETVPNRFSPKSPDKAHLNLHINSLELGDSAVYFCASSVTFEGNTIYFGEGSWLTVV.